Presented here are 28 T cell receptor beta chains from one specimen sequenced in a study of post-analysis software for immune sequencing data. Prepared TCR beta cDNA libraries contained unique molecular identifiers. TCRdb used MiXCR to reprocess the PCR reads, holding one entry per CDR3 protein. This table holds about 770,000 distinct CDR3 sequences, under 60% found once. These receptors' antigens are unknown. Points from the study as a whole: The five TRBV segments detected at higher frequency in patients than in controls included TRBV5-6, TRBV5-1 and TRBV20-1.

Sequenced input: blood. The source of these receptors is a girl aged 5 to 17 with multiple sclerosis.

The gene calls are TRBV7-2 and TRBJ2-3; TRBD1 matches at 10 bases. V gave up 4 bases and J gave up 2 bases; unmatched junction bases: 3. This CDR3 contains 15 residues. Germline lookup yields CDR1 SGHTA and CDR2 FQGNSA. Here the CDR3 DNA reads TGTGCCAGCAGCTCCCGACAGGGGGCCACAGATACGCAGTATTTT. Its translation: CASSSRQGATDTQYF.

V usage is TRBV13 and J usage is TRBJ2-3; D is undetermined. Germline assignment: CDR1 PRHDT and CDR2 FYEKMQ (reference sequence). V was pared by 2 bases and J by 2 bases, with 8 bases between. The CDR3 length is 14 residues. This CDR3 reads CASSLNVNTDTQYF. For the CDR3, the DNA is TGTGCCAGCAGCTTAAATGTAAACACAGATACGCAGTATTTT.

The chain recombines TRBV6-6 with TRBJ2-7, with D perhaps given as TRBD1 or TRBD2 (5 bases each). The CDR3 totals 15 residues. CDR1 and CDR2 (germline): MNHNY, SVGAGI (reference sequence). The ends were cut back, 6 bases at V and 3 bases at J, with 18 bases in the middle. CDR3 residues: CASRRMEGERYEQYF. CDR3 coding DNA: TGTGCCAGCAGACGTATGGAAGGGGAGCGCTACGAGCAGTACTTC.

The chain has TRBV7-9 and TRBJ2-7; D gene uncertain. V lost 4 bases and J 2 bases, leaving 9 bases between the germline ends. This CDR3 has 13 residues. Germline loops: CDR1 SEHNR, CDR2 FQNEAQ (reference sequence). The CDR3 loop is CASSSEGTYEQYF. CDR3 sequence (DNA): TGTGCCAGCAGCTCCGAAGGCACCTACGAGCAGTACTTC.

This clonotype was seen a few times. This rearrangement joins TRBV11-2 to TRBJ2-1; TRBD2 might be the D (5 bases). V was cut by 3 bases and J by 0 bases, with 12 bases left in between. From germline, CDR1 is SGHAT and CDR2 FQNNGV. The CDR3 is 16 residues long. In DNA form, the CDR3 reads TGTGCCAGCAGCTTTGAGGGCAAGGCCTCCTACAATGAGCAGTTCTTC. Protein: CASSFEGKASYNEQFF.

The genes are TRBV7-9 and TRBJ2-1, with 11 bases lining up with TRBD2. The germline V gene encodes CDR1 SEHNR and CDR2 FQNEAQ (reference sequence). CDR3 length: 15 residues. After removal of 3 bases from V and 7 bases from J, the junction contained 5 bases not matched to a gene. The CDR3 loop reads CASSFVAGGVNEQFF. The DNA for the CDR3 is TGTGCCAGCAGCTTTGTAGCGGGGGGGGTTAATGAGCAGTTCTTC.

This clonotype was recorded a few times. J is TRBJ2-5 and V is TRBV27; D is tentatively TRBD1 or TRBD2 (6 bases each). Trimming removed 0 bases at V and 6 bases at J, with 14 bases between. CDR3 length: 15 residues. The germline gives CDR1 MNHEY, CDR2 SMNVEV (reference sequence). The CDR3 DNA reads TGTGCCAGCAGTTTATCGGGGGGACAAATAAAGACCCAGTACTTC. Its protein product is CASSLSGGQIKTQYF.

This clonotype has more than one count but fewer than ten. The J gene is TRBJ2-4, the V gene TRBV7-2; 7 positions match TRBD1. CDR1 SGHTA and CDR2 FQGNSA come from the germline V gene. V was pared by 1 base and J by 0 bases, with 3 bases of the junction left unmatched. The CDR3 is 16 residues long. Here the CDR3 reads CASSLGQGLAKNIQYF. CDR3 bases: TGTGCCAGCAGCTTAGGACAGGGCCTAGCCAAAAACATTCAGTACTTC.

The rearrangement joins TRBV29-1 to TRBJ2-7; no firm D call. The CDR3 has 12 residues. Trimming took 4 bases from V and 2 from J, leaving 9 bases between them. Germline-derived CDR1 and CDR2 are SQVTM and ANQGSEA. Here the CDR3 DNA reads TGCAGCGTTGTGGCGGCCACCTACGAGCAGTACTTC. Amino acid sequence: CSVVAATYEQYF.

The CDR3 loop is CAIRDRAGETQYF. CDR3 bases: TGTGCCATCCGGGACAGGGCAGGAGAGACCCAGTACTTC. V usage is TRBV2 and J usage is TRBJ2-5, with TRBD1 identical over 9 bases. The CDR3 sequence is 13 residues long. The junction had 7 bases not matched to a gene; V was cut back by 10 bases and J by 4 bases. Looked up from germline, CDR1 is SNHLY and CDR2 is FYNNEI.

To note about this clonotype: A much larger clone is a single base away; this may be a read error. V gene TRBV3-1 combines with J gene TRBJ2-5, with TRBD2 as a possible D gene (6 bases). Germline lookup yields CDR1 LGHDT and CDR2 YNNKEL (reference sequence). This CDR3 spans 12 amino acids. V dropped 3 bases and J dropped 6 bases, with 8 bases sitting between them. The chain's CDR3 is CASSQGGKTQYF. The CDR3 region has the DNA TGTGCCAGCAGCCAGGGGGGAAAGACCCAGTACTTC.

The chain recombines TRBV14 with TRBJ2-1; D uncertain. CDR1 SGHDN and CDR2 FVKESK come from the germline V gene. Trimming cost V 1 base and J 9 bases, with 16 bases left between them. CDR3 length equals 15 residues. The CDR3 nucleotides read TGTGCCAGCAGCCAAGGGCTGGGGTGGGAAGCTGAGCAGTTCTTC. Its translation: CASSQGLGWEAEQFF.

This chain links TRBV6-1 with TRBJ2-1; the D call may be TRBD1 or TRBD2 (6 bases each). Trimming removed 4 bases at V and 7 bases at J, with 20 bases between. This CDR3 is built from 16 residues. Germline V gene lookup returns CDR1 MNHNS and CDR2 SASEGT. CDR3 residues: CASSASGGILENEQFF. The DNA for the CDR3 is TGTGCCAGCAGTGCTTCCGGGGGCATCCTTGAAAATGAGCAGTTCTTC.

The chain combines TRBV15 with TRBJ2-4; D perhaps matches TRBD2 (5 bases). The J call may be incorrect, as the DNA end agrees better with TRBJ2-5. Germline V lookup: CDR1 LNHNV, CDR2 YYDKDF (reference sequence). The CDR3 is 15 residues long. The CDR3 sequence: CATSRAGFTGETQYF. The CDR3 region has the DNA TGTGCCACCAGCAGAGCTGGCTTCACGGGGGAGACCCAGTACTTC.

The V and J genes are TRBV5-1 and TRBJ2-3, with 13 bases aligning to TRBD2. The germline gives CDR1 SGHRS, CDR2 YFSETQ. The CDR3 has 15 residues. Trimming at V came to 4 bases and at J to 4 bases, leaving 3 bases not matched to a gene. The CDR3 sequence: CASSRTSGRPDTQYF. The CDR3 nucleotides read TGCGCCAGCAGCCGGACTAGCGGGAGACCAGATACGCAGTATTTT.

The rearrangement links TRBV20-1 to TRBJ1-4; 8 bases are shared with TRBD1. This CDR3 spans 14 amino acids. Germline assignment: CDR1 DFQATT and CDR2 SNEGSKA (reference sequence). V gave up 2 bases and J gave up 6 bases; unmatched junction bases: 5. The chain's CDR3 is CSARPGTGDEKLFF. The DNA of the CDR3 is TGCAGTGCTAGACCTGGGACAGGAGATGAAAAACTGTTTTTT.

The chain is built from TRBV4-3 and TRBJ2-3; no reliable D call. The length of the CDR3 is 13 residues. V lost 4 bases, J lost 2 bases, and 7 bases lay in between. The germline V gene has CDR1 LGHNA and CDR2 YSLEER. The CDR3 DNA reads TGCGCCAGCAGCCGCCTTATCACAGATACGCAGTATTTT. As protein: CASSRLITDTQYF.

The chain carries TRBV28 and TRBJ2-3; 12 nucleotides align to TRBD2. This CDR3 region has 16 residues. With 2 bases clipped from V and 5 bases from J, the junction kept 5 bases outside the gene matches. Germline loops: CDR1 MDHEN, CDR2 SYDVKM. As DNA, the CDR3 is TGTGCCAGCAGTTTAGGACTAGCGGGGACGTTAGATACGCAGTATTTT. Translating gives CASSLGLAGTLDTQYF.

The J gene is TRBJ1-2, the V gene TRBV7-8, with D possibly matching TRBD1 (5 bases). There are 16 residues in the CDR3. Germline-derived CDR1 and CDR2 are SGHVS and FQNEAQ. V shed 4 bases and J shed 7 bases, with 22 bases lying between them. In nucleotides, the CDR3 is TGTGCCAGCAGCTCTAGGGGAAGGGAGCTCTCTGGTGGCTACACCTTC. Its protein is CASSSRGRELSGGYTF.

This clonotype was observed a handful of times. V gene TRBV7-2 combines with J gene TRBJ2-1; no reliable D call. This CDR3 contains 13 residues. Germline CDR1 and CDR2: SGHTA and FQGNSA. Trimming took off 1 base at V and 6 bases at J, with 7 bases between the two ends. The CDR3 loop is CASSLVIGNEQFF. The CDR3 nucleotides read TGTGCCAGCAGCTTAGTCATTGGCAATGAGCAGTTCTTC.

This clonotype was found once. The CDR3 sequence is CSASLGYSSYNEQFF. CDR3 bases: TGCAGTGCTAGTTTGGGGTACAGCTCCTACAATGAGCAGTTCTTC. The chain recombines TRBV20-1 with TRBJ2-1; D is ambiguous. CDR3 size: 15 residues. CDR1 and CDR2 from the germline V gene are DFQATT and SNEGSKA (reference sequence). Trimming stripped 3 bases from V and 0 bases from J, with 12 bases between.

The chain uses TRBV20-1 and TRBJ2-7, with a weak D call TRBD2 (5 bases). CDR1 is DFQATT and CDR2 is SNEGSKA in the germline V gene (reference sequence). Deletions cut 6 bases from V and 2 bases from J, with 14 bases between. The CDR3 covers 13 residues. The CDR3 region has the DNA TGCAGTGCCGCCCGAGCGGAGGCCTACGAGCAGTACTTC. Encoded protein: CSAARAEAYEQYF.

The genes are TRBV7-8 and TRBJ2-3, with D uncertain. This CDR3 has 17 residues. Germline V lookup: CDR1 SGHVS, CDR2 FQNEAQ. The V end lost 5 bases, the J end lost 4 bases, and 22 bases lay between the germline ends. DNA for the CDR3: TGTGCCAGCAGCGATCCCGTCTGGCCGTATAGCCCAGATACGCAGTATTTT. This encodes CASSDPVWPYSPDTQYF.

This clonotype was counted only a few times. The rearrangement links TRBV13 to TRBJ2-5; 12 bases fit TRBD2. CDR3 length: 15 residues. The germline gives CDR1 PRHDT, CDR2 FYEKMQ (reference sequence). The J segment lost 2 bases and the V segment lost 5 bases, leaving 3 bases of the junction unmatched. As DNA, the CDR3 is TGTGCCAGCAGCAAAGGGACTAGCGGGCAAGAGACCCAGTACTTC. Translation gives CASSKGTSGQETQYF.

The chain has TRBV12-3 or TRBV12-4 and TRBJ2-4; TRBD2 matches 12 bases. The CDR3 is 16 residues long. With 6 bases clipped from V and 4 bases from J, the junction kept 7 bases outside the gene matches. CDR3 loop: CASRMTGTSGKNIQYF. For the CDR3, the DNA is TGTGCCAGCAGAATGACAGGGACTAGCGGGAAAAACATTCAGTACTTC.

This clonotype showed up just a few times. The chain is built from TRBV12-3 or TRBV12-4 and TRBJ2-3; 10 bases agree with TRBD2. CDR3 length equals 15 residues. V lost 5 bases, J lost 0 bases, and 2 bases stayed unmatched. The CDR3 DNA follows: TGTGCCAGCAGTACTAGCGGGGATAGCACAGATACGCAGTATTTT. This codes for CASSTSGDSTDTQYF.

This clonotype was detected many times. The chain employs TRBV6-5 and TRBJ2-7; D is ambiguous. The CDR3 runs to 13 residues. Germline V gives CDR1 MNHEY, CDR2 SVGAGI. V was shortened by 6 bases and J by 5 bases, with 14 bases between the two germline ends. This CDR3 is CASRLMGGDEQYF. CDR3 nucleotide sequence: TGTGCCAGCAGGCTAATGGGTGGGGACGAGCAGTACTTC.

The rearrangement uses TRBV29-1 and TRBJ1-2; 7 bases are shared with TRBD1. Germline values: CDR1 SQVTM, CDR2 ANQGSEA. The CDR3 length is 13 residues. After removal of 5 bases from V and 4 bases from J, the junction contained 7 bases not matched to a gene. The CDR3 reads CSVQTGIFYGYTF. CDR3 DNA: TGCAGCGTTCAGACAGGGATTTTCTATGGCTACACCTTC.